These T cell receptor beta chains were read from a single sample in a study of blood T cell repertoires in COVID-19. Some clones are missing from TCRdb's copy, which holds only in-frame ones; the method was immunoSEQ multiplex PCR. The table includes 100,000 to 150,000 clones, about 88% detected once. The sample comprised peripheral blood. All receptors derive from a human donor in a cohort sampled during active COVID-19. CDR3s include the opening cysteine and the closing phenylalanine or tryptophan. The order of the fields is J gene, clone size, D gene, V gene, CDR3 DNA, CDR3 protein. A D gene is named only where the DNA matches it firmly. Not all rows give a size; the values are once, few, many and, for expanded clones, a class.

TRBJ2-5	NA	TRBD2	TRBV4-1	TGCGCCAGCAGCCAAAATAGCGGGGGGACCCAAGAGACCCAGTACTTC	CASSQNSGGTQETQYF
TRBJ2-7	NA	TRBD2	TRBV11-2	TGTGCCAGCAGCTTAGGCCCGTCGGGGGGGTCCTACGAGCAGTACTTC	CASSLGPSGGSYEQYF
TRBJ2-7	NA	NA	TRBV5-5	TGTGCCAGCAGCTTGGCGGTTGCGGGACGGAGCTCCTACGAGCAGTACTTC	CASSLAVAGRSSYEQYF
TRBJ1-1	NA	NA	TRBV27	TGTGCCAGCAGTTTGAGGGTTAGGACTGAAGCTTTCTTT	CASSLRVRTEAFF
TRBJ2-5	NA	NA	TRBV7-9	TGTGCCAGCAGCTTAGGGGCAGGACAAGAGACCCAGTACTTC	CASSLGAGQETQYF
TRBJ2-1	NA	TRBD1	TRBV6-2/TRBV6-3	TGTGCCAGCAGTCTGGGTCAAGGGGGCCAAAATGAGCAGTTCTTC	CASSLGQGGQNEQFF
TRBJ1-4	NA	NA	TRBV4-1	TGCGCCAGCAGCCAAGTGGGCAGCGGTGAAAAACTGTTTTTT	CASSQVGSGEKLFF
TRBJ2-7	once	TRBD2	TRBV29-1	TGCAGCGTCACCGGGGGGGCTAGCCGAACCCCGGAGCAGTACTTC	CSVTGGASRTPEQYF
TRBJ2-1	NA	TRBD2	TRBV7-9	TGTGCCAGCACCCGTAGCGGGAGTGGAAATGAGCAGTTCTTC	CASTRSGSGNEQFF
TRBJ1-2	once	TRBD1	TRBV28	TGTGCCAGCAGTTTATTTACAGGGGGAGTCTATGGCTACACCTTC	CASSLFTGGVYGYTF
TRBJ2-5	NA	TRBD2	TRBV5-1	TGCGCCAGCAGCCCCCCAATCCGCGGGGGGGCCTTGGAGACCCAGTACTTC	CASSPPIRGGALETQYF
TRBJ2-5	NA	NA	TRBV30	TGTGCCTGGAGTGTACTAGGAGCGAAGACCCAGTACTTC	CAWSVLGAKTQYF
TRBJ2-6	NA	NA	TRBV19	TGTGCCAGTAGTACCCTCTCTGGGGCCAACGTCCTGACTTTC	CASSTLSGANVLTF
TRBJ2-1	NA	TRBD1	TRBV19	TGTGCCAGTAGTACCAGACAGGGTTCCTACAATGAGCAGTTCTTC	CASSTRQGSYNEQFF
TRBJ1-1	once	TRBD1	TRBV6-4	TGTGCCAGCAGTATTGGACAGGGAGAGGGCACTGAAGCTTTCTTT	CASSIGQGEGTEAFF
TRBJ2-1	NA	NA	TRBV4-1	TGCGCCAGCAGCCGGGTCGGACAGAGGCTTAGCTCCTACAATGAGCAGTTCTTC	CASSRVGQRLSSYNEQFF
TRBJ2-1	NA	NA	TRBV6-2/TRBV6-3	TGTGCCAGCAGTTCCCAGGTAGGCAGGGACAATGAGCAGTTCTTC	CASSSQVGRDNEQFF
TRBJ2-4	NA	NA	TRBV24-1	TGTGCCACCAGTGAAGTATTCCGGGACAAGGATAAAGGTGCCAAAAACATTCAGTACTTC	CATSEVFRDKDKGAKNIQYF
TRBJ2-4	NA	TRBD1	TRBV4-1	TGCGCCAGCAGCCAGCAATTGGGATTCAGGGGGCAAAACATTCAGTACTTC	CASSQQLGFRGQNIQYF
TRBJ2-5	NA	TRBD1	TRBV14	TGTGCCAGCAGCCAAGATTGGGGGACAGGCCAAGAGACCCAGTACTTC	CASSQDWGTGQETQYF
TRBJ2-1	NA	NA	TRBV2	TGTGCCAGCGGGGGGACAGACGAAATCTACAATGAGCAGTTCTTC	CASGGTDEIYNEQFF
TRBJ2-1	NA	TRBD1	TRBV12-3/TRBV12-4	TGTGCCAGCAGCCGGGACAGGGATGAGCAGTTCTTC	CASSRDRDEQFF
TRBJ2-3	NA	TRBD1	TRBV5-4	TGTGCCAGCAGCTTGGGACAGGGGCGGGCAGATACGCAGTATTTT	CASSLGQGRADTQYF
TRBJ2-5	NA	TRBD1	TRBV28	TGTGCCAGCAGTTGGAGGGGACAGGAGCTTGAGACCCAGTACTTC	CASSWRGQELETQYF
TRBJ2-1	NA	TRBD2	TRBV7-6	TGTGCCAGCAGCTTAGGCGGGAGGACCTACAATGAGCAGTTCTTC	CASSLGGRTYNEQFF
TRBJ1-1	NA	TRBD1	TRBV12-3/TRBV12-4	TGTGCCAGCAGTACCCGACAGGGTGAAGCTTTCTTT	CASSTRQGEAFF
TRBJ2-7	few	TRBD2	TRBV4-2	TGTGCCAGCAGCGCACAAGAGCTCAGCGGGGGTAATCTGTACGAGCAGTACTTC	CASSAQELSGGNLYEQYF
TRBJ1-1	NA	NA	TRBV5-5	TGTGCCAGCAGCTTGGTTGGAATGGGGAGGGAAGCTTTCTTT	CASSLVGMGREAFF
TRBJ1-2	NA	TRBD1	TRBV7-2	TGTGCCAGCAGCTTGGGGACAGGTCTGGACTATGGCTACACCTTC	CASSLGTGLDYGYTF
TRBJ1-2	NA	NA	TRBV12-3/TRBV12-4	TGTGCCAGCAGTTTTCGAGGGCTTGATGGCTACACCTTC	CASSFRGLDGYTF
TRBJ2-7	NA	NA	TRBV29-1	TGCAGCGTCTACCAAGACTACGAGCAGTACTTC	CSVYQDYEQYF